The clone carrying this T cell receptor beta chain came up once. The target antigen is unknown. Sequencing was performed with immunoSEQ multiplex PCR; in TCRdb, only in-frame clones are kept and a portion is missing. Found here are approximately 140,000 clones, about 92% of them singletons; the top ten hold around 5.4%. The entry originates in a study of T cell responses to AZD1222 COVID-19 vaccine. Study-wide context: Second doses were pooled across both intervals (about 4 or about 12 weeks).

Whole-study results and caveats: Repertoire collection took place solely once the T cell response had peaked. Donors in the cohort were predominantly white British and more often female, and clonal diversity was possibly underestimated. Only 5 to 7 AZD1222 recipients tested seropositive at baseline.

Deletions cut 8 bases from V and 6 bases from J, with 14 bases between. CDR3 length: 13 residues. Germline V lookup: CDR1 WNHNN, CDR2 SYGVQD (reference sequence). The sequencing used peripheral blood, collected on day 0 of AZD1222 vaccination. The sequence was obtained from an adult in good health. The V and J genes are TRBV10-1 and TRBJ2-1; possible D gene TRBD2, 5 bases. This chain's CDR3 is CASGGGLANEQFF. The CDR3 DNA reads TGCGCCAGCGGCGGCGGGCTGGCCAATGAGCAGTTCTTC.